This T cell receptor (beta chain) was observed in a study of cytomegalovirus exposure and HLA in healthy donors. Study-level findings and limits: Earlier results showed most TCR beta V segments being productive about 90% or about 30% of the time. Reports credit the classifier with highly specific, highly sensitive diagnosis of cytomegalovirus status. The study put under 200 TCR beta chains on its list as cytomegalovirus-associated.

For this clone: Its antigen is still unknown. Different DNA sequences within this sample yield the same CDR3.

PCR amplification relied on 60 Vbeta primers (plus 13 Jbeta primers). Assay used: immunoSEQ multiplex PCR; TCRdb lists only in-frame clones, some missing. The sample includes 130,000 to 150,000 clones, about 80% of them seen just once. There are 14 residues in the CDR3. The ends were cut back, 3 bases at V and 0 bases at J, with 9 bases in the middle. CDR1 and CDR2 from the germline V gene are MNHEY and SMNVEV (reference sequence). The receptor's source is an older woman in good health and CMV-seropositive. Input material: PBMCs. The chain links TRBV27 to TRBJ2-7; a weak D match, TRBD2 (6 bases). The CDR3, as DNA: TGTGCCAGCAGTTTTAGCGGTTCCTCCTACGAGCAGTACTTC. Amino acids: CASSFSGSSYEQYF.